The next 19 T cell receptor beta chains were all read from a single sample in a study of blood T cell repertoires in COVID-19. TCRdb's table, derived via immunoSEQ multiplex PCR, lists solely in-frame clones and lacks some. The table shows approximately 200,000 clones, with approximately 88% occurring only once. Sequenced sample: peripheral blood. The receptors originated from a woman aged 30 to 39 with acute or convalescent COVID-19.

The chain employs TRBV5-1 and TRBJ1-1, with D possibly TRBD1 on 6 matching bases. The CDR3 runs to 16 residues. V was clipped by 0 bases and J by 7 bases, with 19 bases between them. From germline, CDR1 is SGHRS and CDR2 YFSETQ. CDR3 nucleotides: TGCGCCAGCAGCTTGGCCCGGGGGGCAGTCCTAGGTGAAGCTTTCTTT. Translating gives CASSLARGAVLGEAFF.

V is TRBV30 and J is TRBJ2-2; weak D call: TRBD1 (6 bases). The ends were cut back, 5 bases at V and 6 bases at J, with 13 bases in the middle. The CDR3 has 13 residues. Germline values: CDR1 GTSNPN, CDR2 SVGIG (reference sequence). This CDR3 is CAWLLDRPGELFF. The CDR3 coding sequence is TGTGCCTGGCTTCTCGACAGGCCCGGGGAGCTGTTTTTT.

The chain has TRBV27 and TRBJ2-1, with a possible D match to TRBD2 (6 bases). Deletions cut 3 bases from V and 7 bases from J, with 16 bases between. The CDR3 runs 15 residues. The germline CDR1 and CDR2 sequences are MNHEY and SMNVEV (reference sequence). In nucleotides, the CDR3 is TGTGCCAGCAGTTTCCCGGGACTGGGTCAGAATGAGCAGTTCTTC. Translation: CASSFPGLGQNEQFF.

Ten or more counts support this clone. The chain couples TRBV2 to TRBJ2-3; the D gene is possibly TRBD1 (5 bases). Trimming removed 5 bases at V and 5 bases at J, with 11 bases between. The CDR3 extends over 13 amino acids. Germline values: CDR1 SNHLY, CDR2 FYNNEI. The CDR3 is CASSSGIGDTQYF. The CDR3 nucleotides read TGTGCCAGCAGTTCAGGGATCGGAGATACGCAGTATTTT.

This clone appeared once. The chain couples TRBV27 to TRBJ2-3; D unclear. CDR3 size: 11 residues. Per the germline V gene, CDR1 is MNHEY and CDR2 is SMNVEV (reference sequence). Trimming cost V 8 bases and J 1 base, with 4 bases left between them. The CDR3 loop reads CASEGTDTQYF. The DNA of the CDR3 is TGTGCCAGCGAGGGCACAGATACGCAGTATTTT.

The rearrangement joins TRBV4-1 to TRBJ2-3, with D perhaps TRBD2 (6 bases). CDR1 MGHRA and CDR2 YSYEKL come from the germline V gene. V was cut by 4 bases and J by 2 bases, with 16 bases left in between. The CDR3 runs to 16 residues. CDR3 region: CASSPGSWGDTDTQYF. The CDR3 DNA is TGCGCCAGCAGCCCTGGCTCTTGGGGGGACACAGATACGCAGTATTTT.

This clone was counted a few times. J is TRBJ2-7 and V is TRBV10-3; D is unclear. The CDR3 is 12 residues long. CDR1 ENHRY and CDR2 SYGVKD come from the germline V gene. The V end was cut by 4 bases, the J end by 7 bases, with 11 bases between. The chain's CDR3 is CAISAQAWEQYF. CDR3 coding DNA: TGTGCCATCAGTGCTCAGGCTTGGGAGCAGTACTTC.

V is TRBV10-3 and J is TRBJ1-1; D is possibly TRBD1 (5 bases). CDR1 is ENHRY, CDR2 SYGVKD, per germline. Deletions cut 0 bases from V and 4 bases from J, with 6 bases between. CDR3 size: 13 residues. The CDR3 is CAISESGRTEAFF. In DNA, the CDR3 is TGTGCCATCAGTGAGTCGGGGCGCACTGAAGCTTTCTTT.

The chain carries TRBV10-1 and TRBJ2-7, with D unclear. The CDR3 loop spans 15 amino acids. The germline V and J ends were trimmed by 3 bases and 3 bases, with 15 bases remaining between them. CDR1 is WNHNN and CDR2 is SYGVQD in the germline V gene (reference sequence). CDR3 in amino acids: CASSEGAGLGYEQYF. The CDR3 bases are TGCGCCAGCAGTGAAGGCGCAGGTTTGGGCTACGAGCAGTACTTC.

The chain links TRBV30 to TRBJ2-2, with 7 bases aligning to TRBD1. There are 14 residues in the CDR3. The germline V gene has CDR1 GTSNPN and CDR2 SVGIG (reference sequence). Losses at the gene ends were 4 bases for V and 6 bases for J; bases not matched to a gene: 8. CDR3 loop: CAWNRVTGAGELFF. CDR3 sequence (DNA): TGTGCCTGGAATCGAGTTACAGGGGCCGGGGAGCTGTTTTTT.

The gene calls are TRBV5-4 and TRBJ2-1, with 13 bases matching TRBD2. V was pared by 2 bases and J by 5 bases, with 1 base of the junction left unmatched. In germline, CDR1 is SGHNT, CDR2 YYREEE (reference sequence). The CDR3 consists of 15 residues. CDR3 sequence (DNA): TGTGCCAGCAGCTTTGGGACTAGCGGGGACAATGAGCAGTTCTTC. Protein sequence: CASSFGTSGDNEQFF.

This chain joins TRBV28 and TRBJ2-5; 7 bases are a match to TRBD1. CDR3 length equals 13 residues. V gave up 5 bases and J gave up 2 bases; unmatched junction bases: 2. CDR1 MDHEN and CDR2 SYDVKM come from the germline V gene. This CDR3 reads CASSPTGQETQYF. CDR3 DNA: TGTGCCAGCAGTCCGACAGGGCAAGAGACCCAGTACTTC.

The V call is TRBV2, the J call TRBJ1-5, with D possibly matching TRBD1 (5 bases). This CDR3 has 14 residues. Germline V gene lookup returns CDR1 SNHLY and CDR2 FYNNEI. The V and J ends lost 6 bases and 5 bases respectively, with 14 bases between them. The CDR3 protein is CASSYDSQDQPQHF. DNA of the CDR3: TGTGCCAGCAGCTACGACAGTCAAGATCAGCCCCAGCATTTT.

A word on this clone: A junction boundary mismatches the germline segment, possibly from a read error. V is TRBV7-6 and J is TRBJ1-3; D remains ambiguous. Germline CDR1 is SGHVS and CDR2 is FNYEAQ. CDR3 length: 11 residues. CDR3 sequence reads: CASSFGDTIYF. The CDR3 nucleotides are TGTGCCAGCAGCTTTGGAGACACCATATATTTT.

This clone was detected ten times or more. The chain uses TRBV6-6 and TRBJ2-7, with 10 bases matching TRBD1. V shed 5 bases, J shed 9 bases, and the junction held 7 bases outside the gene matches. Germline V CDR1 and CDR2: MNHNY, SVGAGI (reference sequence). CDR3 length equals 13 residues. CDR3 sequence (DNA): TGTGCCAGCAGTGGGGGACAGGGGTATTGGCAGTACTTC. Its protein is CASSGGQGYWQYF.

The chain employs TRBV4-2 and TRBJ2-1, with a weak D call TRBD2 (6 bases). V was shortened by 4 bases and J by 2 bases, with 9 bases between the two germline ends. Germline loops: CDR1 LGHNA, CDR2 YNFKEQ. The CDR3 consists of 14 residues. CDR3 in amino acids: CASSLGSTYNEQFF. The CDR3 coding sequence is TGTGCCAGCAGCCTCGGGAGCACCTACAATGAGCAGTTCTTC.

CDR3 coding DNA: TGTGCCAGCTCACCGCGAGTTCAGAACACCGGGGAGCTGTTTTTT. Translated: CASSPRVQNTGELFF. The chain links TRBV18 to TRBJ2-2; the D is unclear. Trimming left V 3 bases short and J 1 base short, with 9 bases between. This CDR3 spans 15 amino acids. The germline CDR1 and CDR2 sequences are KGHSH and LQKENI.

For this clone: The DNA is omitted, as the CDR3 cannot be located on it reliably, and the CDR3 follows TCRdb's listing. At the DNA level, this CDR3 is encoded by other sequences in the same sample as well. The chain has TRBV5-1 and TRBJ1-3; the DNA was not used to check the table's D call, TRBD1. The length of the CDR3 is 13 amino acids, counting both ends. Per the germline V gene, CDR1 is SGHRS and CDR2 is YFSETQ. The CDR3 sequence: CASSFGQGNTIYF.

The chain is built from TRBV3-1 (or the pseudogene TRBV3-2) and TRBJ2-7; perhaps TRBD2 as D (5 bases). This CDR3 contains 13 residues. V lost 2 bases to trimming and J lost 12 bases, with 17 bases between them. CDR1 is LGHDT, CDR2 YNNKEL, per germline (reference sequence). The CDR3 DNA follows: TGTGCCAGCAGCCAAACTACCTTAGGAGGCCCGTACTTC. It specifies CASSQTTLGGPYF.